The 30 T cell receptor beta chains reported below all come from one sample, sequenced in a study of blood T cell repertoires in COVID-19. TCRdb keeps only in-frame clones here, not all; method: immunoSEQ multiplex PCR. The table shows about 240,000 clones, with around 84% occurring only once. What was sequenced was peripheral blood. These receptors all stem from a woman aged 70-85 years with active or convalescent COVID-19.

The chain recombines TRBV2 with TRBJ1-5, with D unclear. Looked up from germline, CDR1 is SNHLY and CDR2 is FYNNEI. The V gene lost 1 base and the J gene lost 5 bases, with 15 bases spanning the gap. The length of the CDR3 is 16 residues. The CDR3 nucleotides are TGTGCCAGCAGTGAAGGAGGGCGACGGATAGATCAGCCCCAGCATTTT. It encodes CASSEGGRRIDQPQHF. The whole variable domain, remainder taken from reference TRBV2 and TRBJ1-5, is EPEVTQTPSHQVTQMGQEVILRCVPISNHLYFYWYRQILGQKVEFLVSFYNNEISEKSEIFDDQFSVERPDGSNFTLKIRSTKLEDSAMYFCASSEGGRRIDQPQHFGDGTRLSIL.

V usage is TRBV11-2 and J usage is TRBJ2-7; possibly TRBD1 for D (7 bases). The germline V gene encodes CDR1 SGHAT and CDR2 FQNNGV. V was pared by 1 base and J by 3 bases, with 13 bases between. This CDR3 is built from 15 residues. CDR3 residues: CASSLGRGPDYEQYF. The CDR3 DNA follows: TGTGCCAGCAGCTTAGGGAGGGGGCCAGACTACGAGCAGTACTTC.

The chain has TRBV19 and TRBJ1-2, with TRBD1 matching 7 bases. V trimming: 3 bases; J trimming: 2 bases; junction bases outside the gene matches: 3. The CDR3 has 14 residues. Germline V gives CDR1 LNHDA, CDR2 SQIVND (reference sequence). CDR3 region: CASSILQGNYGYTF. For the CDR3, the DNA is TGTGCCAGTAGTATTCTACAGGGGAACTATGGCTACACCTTC.

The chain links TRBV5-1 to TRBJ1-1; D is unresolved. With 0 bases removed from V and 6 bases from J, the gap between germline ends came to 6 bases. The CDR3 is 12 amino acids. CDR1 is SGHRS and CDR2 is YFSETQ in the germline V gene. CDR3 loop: CASSLDEAEAFF. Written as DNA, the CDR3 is TGCGCCAGCAGCTTGGATGAGGCTGAAGCTTTCTTT.

CDR3 protein: CATSSVKGESSGNTIYF. The CDR3 DNA is TGTGCCACCAGCAGTGTGAAGGGGGAGAGCTCTGGAAACACCATATATTTT. J is TRBJ1-3 and V is TRBV24-1, with D perhaps matching TRBD1 (6 bases). Germline values: CDR1 KGHDR, CDR2 SFDVKD. CDR3 length equals 17 residues. V gave up 7 bases and J gave up 0 bases, with 18 bases separating them.

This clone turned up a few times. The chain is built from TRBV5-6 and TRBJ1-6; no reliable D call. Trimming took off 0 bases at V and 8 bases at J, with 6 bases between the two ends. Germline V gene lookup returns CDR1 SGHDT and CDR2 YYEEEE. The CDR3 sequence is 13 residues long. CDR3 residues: CASSLGPDSPLHF. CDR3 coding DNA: TGTGCCAGCAGCTTGGGCCCGGATTCACCCCTCCACTTT.

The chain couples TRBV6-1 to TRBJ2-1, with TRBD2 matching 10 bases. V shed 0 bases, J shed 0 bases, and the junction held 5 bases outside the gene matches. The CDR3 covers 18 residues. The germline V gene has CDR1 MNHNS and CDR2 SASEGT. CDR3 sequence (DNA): TGTGCCAGCAGTGAAGCGCTTAGCGGGGGGAGCTCCTACAATGAGCAGTTCTTC. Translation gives CASSEALSGGSSYNEQFF.

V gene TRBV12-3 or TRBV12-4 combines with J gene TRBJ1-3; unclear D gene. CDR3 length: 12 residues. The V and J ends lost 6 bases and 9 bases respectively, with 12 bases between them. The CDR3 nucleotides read TGTGCCAGCAGAACGTCGGGGTTCACCATATATTTT. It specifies CASRTSGFTIYF.

The CDR3 sequence is CASKHSTRTKGDNVNEKLFF. In DNA, the CDR3 is TGTGCCAGTAAGCATTCGACCAGGACAAAGGGTGACAATGTTAATGAAAAACTGTTTTTT. The genes are TRBV19 and TRBJ1-4; D might be TRBD1 (5 bases). The CDR3 spans 20 residues. V was cut by 7 bases and J by 4 bases, with 31 bases left in between. CDR1 is LNHDA, CDR2 SQIVND, per germline (reference sequence).

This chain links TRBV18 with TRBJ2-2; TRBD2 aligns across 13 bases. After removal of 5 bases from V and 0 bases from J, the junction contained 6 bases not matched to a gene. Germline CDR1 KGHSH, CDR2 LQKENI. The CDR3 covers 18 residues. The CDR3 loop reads CASSIGLAGATNTGELFF. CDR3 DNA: TGTGCCAGCTCAATAGGACTAGCGGGGGCCACGAACACCGGGGAGCTGTTTTTT. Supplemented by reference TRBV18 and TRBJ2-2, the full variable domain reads NAGVMQNPRHLVRRRGQEARLRCSPMKGHSHVYWYRQLPEEGLKFMVYLQKENIIDESGMPKERFSAEFPKEGPSILRIQQVVRGDSAAYFCASSIGLAGATNTGELFFGEGSRLTVL.

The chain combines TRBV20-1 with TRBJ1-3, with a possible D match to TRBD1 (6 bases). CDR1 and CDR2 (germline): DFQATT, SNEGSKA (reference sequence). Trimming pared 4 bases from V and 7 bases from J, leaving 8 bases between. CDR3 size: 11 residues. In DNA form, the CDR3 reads TGCAGTGCTATGGGGGCCAACACCATATATTTT. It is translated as CSAMGANTIYF.

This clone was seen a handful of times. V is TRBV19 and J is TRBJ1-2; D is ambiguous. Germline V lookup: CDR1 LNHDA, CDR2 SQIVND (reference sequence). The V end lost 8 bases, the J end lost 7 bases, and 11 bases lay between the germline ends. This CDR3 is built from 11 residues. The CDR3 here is CASRTSAGYTF. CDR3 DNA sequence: TGTGCCAGTCGGACTTCGGCTGGCTACACCTTC.

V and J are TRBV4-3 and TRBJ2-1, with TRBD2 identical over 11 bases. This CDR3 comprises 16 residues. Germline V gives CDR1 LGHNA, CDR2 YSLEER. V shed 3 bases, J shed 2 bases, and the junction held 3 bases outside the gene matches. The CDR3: CASSQVAGGAYNEQFF. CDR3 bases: TGCGCCAGCAGCCAGGTAGCGGGGGGGGCCTACAATGAGCAGTTCTTC.

The CDR3 loop reads CASSNAGRQGSNSPLHF. Written as DNA, the CDR3 is TGTGCCAGTAGTAATGCCGGAAGGCAGGGTAGTAATTCACCCCTCCACTTT. The rearrangement joins TRBV19 to TRBJ1-6; TRBD1 is a possible D gene (5 bases). The CDR3 runs to 17 residues. V was clipped by 4 bases and J by 6 bases, with 19 bases between them. Germline-derived CDR1 and CDR2 are LNHDA and SQIVND (reference sequence).

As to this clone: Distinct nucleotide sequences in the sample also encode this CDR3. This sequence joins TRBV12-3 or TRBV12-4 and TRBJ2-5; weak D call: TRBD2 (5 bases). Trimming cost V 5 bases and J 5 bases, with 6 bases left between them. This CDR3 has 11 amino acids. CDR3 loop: CASSPGETQYF. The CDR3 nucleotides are TGTGCCAGCAGTCCGGGGGAGACCCAGTACTTC.

CDR3 DNA sequence: TGTGCCAGCAGATACCAGCGGCGGGGCCATGGCAATGAGCAGTTCTTC. Its protein is CASRYQRRGHGNEQFF. J is TRBJ2-1 and V is TRBV6-5, with TRBD2 as a possible D gene (6 bases). Per the germline V gene, CDR1 is MNHEY and CDR2 is SVGAGI. CDR3 size: 16 residues. Trimming left V 6 bases short and J 6 bases short, with 21 bases between.

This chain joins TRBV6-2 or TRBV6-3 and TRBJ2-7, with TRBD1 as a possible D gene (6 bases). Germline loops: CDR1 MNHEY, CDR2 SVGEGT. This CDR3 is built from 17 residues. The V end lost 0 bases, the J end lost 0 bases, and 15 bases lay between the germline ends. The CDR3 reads CASSYSFGQIGSYEQYF. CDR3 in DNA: TGTGCCAGCAGTTACTCATTCGGACAGATAGGCTCCTACGAGCAGTACTTC.

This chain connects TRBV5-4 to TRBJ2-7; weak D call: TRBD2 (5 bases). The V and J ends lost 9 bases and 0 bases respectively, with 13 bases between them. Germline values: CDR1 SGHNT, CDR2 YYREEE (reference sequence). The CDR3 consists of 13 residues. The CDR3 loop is CATSGTFSYEQYF. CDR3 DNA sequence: TGTGCCACCTCGGGAACATTCTCCTACGAGCAGTACTTC.

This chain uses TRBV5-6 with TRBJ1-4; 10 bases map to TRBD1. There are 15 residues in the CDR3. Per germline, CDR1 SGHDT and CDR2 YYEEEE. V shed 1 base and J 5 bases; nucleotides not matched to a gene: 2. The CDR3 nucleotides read TGTGCCAGCAGCTTGCCGGGACAGGGGAATGAAAAACTGTTTTTT. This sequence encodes CASSLPGQGNEKLFF.

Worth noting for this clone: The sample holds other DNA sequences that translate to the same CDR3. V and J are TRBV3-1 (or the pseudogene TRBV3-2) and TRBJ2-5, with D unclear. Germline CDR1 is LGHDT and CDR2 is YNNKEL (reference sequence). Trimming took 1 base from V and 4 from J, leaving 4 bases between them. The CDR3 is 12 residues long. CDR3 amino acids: CASSQVAETQYF. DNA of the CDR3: TGTGCCAGCAGCCAAGTGGCAGAGACCCAGTACTTC.

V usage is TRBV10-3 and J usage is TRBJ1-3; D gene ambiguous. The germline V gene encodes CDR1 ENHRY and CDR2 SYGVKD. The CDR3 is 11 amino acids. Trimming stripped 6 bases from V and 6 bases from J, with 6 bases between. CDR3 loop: CAIRALNTIYF. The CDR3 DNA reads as TGTGCCATCAGAGCCTTAAACACCATATATTTT.

The CDR3 region is CASRDIPDTQYF. The CDR3 DNA sequence: TGTGCCAGCAGGGACATTCCAGATACGCAGTATTTT. The V call is TRBV2, the J call TRBJ2-3, with D possibly TRBD1 on 5 matching bases. Per germline, CDR1 SNHLY and CDR2 FYNNEI. V gave up 6 bases and J gave up 4 bases, with 8 bases separating them. This CDR3 contains 12 residues.

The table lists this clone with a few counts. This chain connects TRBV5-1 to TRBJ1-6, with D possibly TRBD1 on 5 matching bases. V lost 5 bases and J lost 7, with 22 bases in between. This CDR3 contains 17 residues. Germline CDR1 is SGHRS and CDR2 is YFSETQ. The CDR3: CASSPGTVAAGNSPLHF. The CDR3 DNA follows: TGCGCCAGCAGTCCGGGGACCGTGGCCGCGGGGAATTCACCCCTCCACTTT.

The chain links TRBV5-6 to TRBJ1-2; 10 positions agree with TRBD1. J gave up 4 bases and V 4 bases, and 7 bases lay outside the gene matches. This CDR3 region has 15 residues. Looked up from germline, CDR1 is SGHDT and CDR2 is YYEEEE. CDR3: CASSLTGGSGYGYTF. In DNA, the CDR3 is TGTGCCAGCAGCCTGACAGGGGGCAGTGGCTATGGCTACACCTTC.

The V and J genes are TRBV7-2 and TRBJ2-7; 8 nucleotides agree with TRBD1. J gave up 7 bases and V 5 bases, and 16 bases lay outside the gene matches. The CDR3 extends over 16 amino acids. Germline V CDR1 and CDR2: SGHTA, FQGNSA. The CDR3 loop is CASSPGTGLGPMEQYF. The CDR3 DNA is TGTGCCAGCAGCCCAGGGACAGGTCTGGGGCCCATGGAGCAGTACTTC.

DNA of the CDR3: TGCGCCAGCAGCTATAACCAAGAGACCCAGTACTTC. This translates into CASSYNQETQYF. This sequence joins TRBV4-3 and TRBJ2-5; D is unclear. Germline V lookup: CDR1 LGHNA, CDR2 YSLEER. The CDR3 runs 12 residues. Trimming removed 5 bases from V and 0 bases from J, with 4 bases in between.

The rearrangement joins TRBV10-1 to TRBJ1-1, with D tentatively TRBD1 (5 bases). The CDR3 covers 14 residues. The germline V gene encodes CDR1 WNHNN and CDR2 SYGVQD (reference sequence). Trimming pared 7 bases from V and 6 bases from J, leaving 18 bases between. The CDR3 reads CASKEGRGTSEAFF. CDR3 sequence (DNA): TGCGCCAGCAAGGAGGGACGGGGGACCTCTGAAGCTTTCTTT.

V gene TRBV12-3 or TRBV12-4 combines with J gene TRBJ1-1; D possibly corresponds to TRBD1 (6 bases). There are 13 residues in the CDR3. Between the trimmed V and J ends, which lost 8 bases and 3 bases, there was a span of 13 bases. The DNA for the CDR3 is TGTGCCAGCGTCACGCACAGGGACACTGAAGCTTTCTTT. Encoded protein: CASVTHRDTEAFF.

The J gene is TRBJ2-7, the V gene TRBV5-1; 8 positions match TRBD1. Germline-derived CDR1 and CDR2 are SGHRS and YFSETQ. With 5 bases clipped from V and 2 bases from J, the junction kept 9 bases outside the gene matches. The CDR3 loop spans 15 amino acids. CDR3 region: CASSPQGATTYEQYF. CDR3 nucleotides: TGCGCCAGCAGTCCTCAGGGGGCTACGACCTACGAGCAGTACTTC. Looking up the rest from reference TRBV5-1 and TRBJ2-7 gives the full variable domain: KAGVTQTPRYLIKTRGQQVTLSCSPISGHRSVSWYQQTPGQGLQFLFEYFSETQRNKGNFPGRFSGRQFSNSRSEMNVSTLELGDSALYLCASSPQGATTYEQYFGPGTRLTVT.

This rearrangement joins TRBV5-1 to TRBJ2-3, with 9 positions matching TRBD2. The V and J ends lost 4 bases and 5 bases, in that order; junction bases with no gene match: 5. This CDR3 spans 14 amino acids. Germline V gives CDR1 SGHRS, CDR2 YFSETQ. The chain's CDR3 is CASSMSGGLDTQYF. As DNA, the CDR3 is TGCGCCAGCAGCATGAGCGGGGGGCTAGATACGCAGTATTTT.